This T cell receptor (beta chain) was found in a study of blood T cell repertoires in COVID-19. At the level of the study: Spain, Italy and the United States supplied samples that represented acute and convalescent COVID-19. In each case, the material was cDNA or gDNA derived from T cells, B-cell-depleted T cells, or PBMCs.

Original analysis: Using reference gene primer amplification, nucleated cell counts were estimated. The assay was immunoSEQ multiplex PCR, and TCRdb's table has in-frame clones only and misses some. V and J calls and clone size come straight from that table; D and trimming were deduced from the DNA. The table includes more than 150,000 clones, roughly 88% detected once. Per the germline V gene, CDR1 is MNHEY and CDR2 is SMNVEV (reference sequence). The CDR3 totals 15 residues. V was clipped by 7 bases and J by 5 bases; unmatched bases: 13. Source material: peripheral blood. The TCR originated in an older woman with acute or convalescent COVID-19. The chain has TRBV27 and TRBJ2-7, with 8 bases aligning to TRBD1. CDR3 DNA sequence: TGTGCCAGCAACACCCAGGGGGCGAAACTACACGAGCAGTACTTC. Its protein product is CASNTQGAKLHEQYF.